One and the same sample provided the 16 T cell receptor beta chains below, sequenced in a study of blood T cell repertoires in COVID-19. Sequenced by immunoSEQ multiplex PCR; TCRdb stores in-frame clones only, minus some. The sample includes approximately 100,000 clones, roughly 83% seen only once; the top ten take 25%. Sequencing was performed on peripheral blood. The origin of the receptors is a human donor in a cohort sampled during active COVID-19.

The rearrangement links TRBV28 to TRBJ2-4, with D perhaps matching TRBD2 (6 bases). CDR3 length: 13 amino acids. Per the germline V gene, CDR1 is MDHEN and CDR2 is SYDVKM. V lost 3 bases and J 6 bases, leaving 9 bases between the germline ends. The CDR3 region has the DNA TGTGCCAGCAGTTTTGGGGAGGCAAACATTCAGTACTTC. Its translation is CASSFGEANIQYF. Drawing the rest from reference TRBV28 and TRBJ2-4, the complete variable domain is DVKVTQSSRYLVKRTGEKVFLECVQDMDHENMFWYRQDPGLGLRLIYFSYDVKMKEKGDIPEGYSVSREKKERFSLILESASTNQTSMYLCASSFGEANIQYFGAGTRLSVL.

The V call is TRBV12-5, the J call TRBJ2-3; 11 bases line up with TRBD1. The J segment lost 2 bases and the V segment lost 7 bases, leaving 11 bases of the junction unmatched. CDR1 is LGHNT, CDR2 FRNRAP, per germline. The CDR3 length is 17 residues. The CDR3 is CASAPQGTGGYTDTQYF. In DNA, the CDR3 is TGTGCTAGTGCCCCCCAGGGGACAGGGGGGTACACAGATACGCAGTATTTT.

This clone was detected a few times. This chain joins TRBV28 and TRBJ1-5; D uncertain. The CDR3 sequence is 12 residues long. Germline CDR1 MDHEN, CDR2 SYDVKM. The V gene lost 4 bases and the J gene lost 5 bases, with 6 bases spanning the gap. The CDR3 sequence is CASSSSYQPQHF. CDR3 DNA sequence: TGTGCCAGCAGTTCCTCGTATCAGCCCCAGCATTTT.

The gene calls are TRBV5-6 and TRBJ1-4; 8 bases map to TRBD1. Germline V gene sequence: CDR1 SGHDT, CDR2 YYEEEE. Losses at the gene ends were 2 bases for V and 13 bases for J; bases not matched to a gene: 4. The CDR3 spans 12 residues. CDR3 region: CASSFTGGRLFF. The CDR3 DNA follows: TGTGCCAGCAGCTTCACAGGGGGTCGACTGTTTTTT.

The gene calls are TRBV6-2 or TRBV6-3 and TRBJ2-7; D not resolved. With 2 bases removed from V and 4 bases from J, the gap between germline ends came to 3 bases. The CDR3 extends over 11 amino acids. CDR1 is MNHEY and CDR2 is SVGEGT in the germline V gene. CDR3 in DNA: TGTGCCAGCAGTTACCAGTACGAGCAGTACTTC. Encoded protein: CASSYQYEQYF.

The chain links TRBV28 to TRBJ1-6, with 9 bases lining up with TRBD1. Trimming at V came to 5 bases and at J to 7 bases, leaving 6 bases not matched to a gene. CDR3 length equals 15 residues. Germline loops: CDR1 MDHEN, CDR2 SYDVKM. CDR3 region: CASSVGDRDNSPLHF. CDR3 coding DNA: TGTGCCAGCAGTGTAGGGGACAGGGACAATTCACCCCTCCACTTT. The entire variable domain, with the rest obtained from reference TRBV28 and TRBJ1-6, is as follows: DVKVTQSSRYLVKRTGEKVFLECVQDMDHENMFWYRQDPGLGLRLIYFSYDVKMKEKGDIPEGYSVSREKKERFSLILESASTNQTSMYLCASSVGDRDNSPLHFGNGTRLTVT.

The rearrangement uses TRBV7-9 and TRBJ2-1; 10 bases match TRBD2. The junction had 5 bases not matched to a gene; V was cut back by 5 bases and J by 7 bases. The germline V gene has CDR1 SEHNR and CDR2 FQNEAQ (reference sequence). This CDR3 has 14 residues. The CDR3 nucleotides are TGTGCCAGCAGCCCGAGGACTAGCGGAAATGAGCAGTTCTTC. It codes for CASSPRTSGNEQFF.

The chain has TRBV14 and TRBJ2-3; 9 bases agree with TRBD1. The CDR3 extends over 16 amino acids. Unmatched junction bases numbered 7, after V lost 3 bases and J lost 3 bases. CDR1 is SGHDN, CDR2 FVKESK, per germline. The CDR3 spells CASSHRRDRETDTQYF. The DNA of the CDR3 is TGTGCCAGCAGCCACCGCCGGGACAGGGAGACAGATACGCAGTATTTT.

The chain carries TRBV2 and TRBJ2-1, with D unresolved. This CDR3 is 12 amino acids long. Per germline, CDR1 SNHLY and CDR2 FYNNEI. V gave up 0 bases and J gave up 7 bases, with 4 bases separating them. The CDR3, as DNA: TGTGCCAGCAGTGAAGCGCTAAATGAGCAGTTCTTC. Encoded protein: CASSEALNEQFF.

The chain has TRBV5-4 and TRBJ1-2; a possible D gene is TRBD1 (6 bases). This CDR3 has 14 amino acids. CDR1 and CDR2 from the germline V gene are SGHNT and YYREEE (reference sequence). With 0 bases removed from V and 9 bases from J, the gap between germline ends came to 15 bases. The CDR3 bases are TGTGCCAGCAGCTTGGAAGGGGGAGTCGGTCGCTACACCTTC. It yields the protein CASSLEGGVGRYTF.

The chain has TRBV29-1 and TRBJ2-2; D is uncertain. V lost 4 bases, J lost 5 bases, and 11 bases lay in between. CDR1 is SQVTM and CDR2 is ANQGSEA in the germline V gene. The CDR3 sequence is 13 residues long. The CDR3 sequence is CSVGSSATGELFF. The CDR3 DNA is TGCAGCGTTGGGTCTTCTGCGACCGGGGAGCTGTTTTTT.

The V gene is TRBV14, the J gene TRBJ1-4; tentative D call: TRBD1 (5 bases). The CDR3 has 16 residues. The V end was cut by 0 bases, the J end by 7 bases, with 15 bases between. From germline, CDR1 is SGHDN and CDR2 FVKESK. CDR3 nucleotide sequence: TGTGCCAGCAGCCAAGAACGCCAGGGTGGAACTGAAAAACTGTTTTTT. Translating it yields CASSQERQGGTEKLFF.

The chain employs TRBV27 and TRBJ2-3, with D hard to call. V was trimmed by 10 bases and J by 0 bases, leaving 11 bases between them. Germline V CDR1 and CDR2: MNHEY, SMNVEV (reference sequence). The CDR3 covers 13 residues. This CDR3 is CAIFHFSTDTQYF. In DNA, the CDR3 is TGTGCCATCTTCCACTTCAGCACAGATACGCAGTATTTT.

J is TRBJ1-1 and V is TRBV6-5; 7 bases line up with TRBD1. Germline lookup yields CDR1 MNHEY and CDR2 SVGAGI. The CDR3 extends over 14 amino acids. V was pared by 6 bases and J by 7 bases, with 11 bases of the junction left unmatched. The CDR3 sequence is CASSSRDSFGEAFF. CDR3 nucleotides: TGTGCCAGCAGCTCAAGGGACAGCTTCGGTGAAGCTTTCTTT.

This chain connects TRBV29-1 to TRBJ1-2; D is possibly TRBD1 (6 bases). The CDR3 loop spans 14 amino acids. Trimming removed 6 bases from V and 1 base from J, with 15 bases in between. Germline CDR1 SQVTM, CDR2 ANQGSEA. The CDR3 DNA sequence: TGCAGCGTGGCAACCAGGGGATTTAACTATGGCTACACCTTC. Protein sequence: CSVATRGFNYGYTF. Full variable domain (outside the CDR3, taken from reference TRBV29-1 and TRBJ1-2): SAVISQKPSRDICQRGTSLTIQCQVDSQVTMMFWYRQQPGQSLTLIATANQGSEATYESGFVIDKFPISRPNLTFSTLTVSNMSPEDSSIYLCSVATRGFNYGYTFGSGTRLTVV.

This clone was observed once. The chain carries TRBV20-1 and TRBJ2-7; D is possibly TRBD2 (5 bases). The CDR3 sequence is 13 residues long. Germline V lookup: CDR1 DFQATT, CDR2 SNEGSKA (reference sequence). The ends were cut back, 3 bases at V and 3 bases at J, with 12 bases in the middle. As DNA, the CDR3 is TGCAGTGCTAGTAGACTAAAGATCTACGAGCAGTACTTC. It encodes CSASRLKIYEQYF.